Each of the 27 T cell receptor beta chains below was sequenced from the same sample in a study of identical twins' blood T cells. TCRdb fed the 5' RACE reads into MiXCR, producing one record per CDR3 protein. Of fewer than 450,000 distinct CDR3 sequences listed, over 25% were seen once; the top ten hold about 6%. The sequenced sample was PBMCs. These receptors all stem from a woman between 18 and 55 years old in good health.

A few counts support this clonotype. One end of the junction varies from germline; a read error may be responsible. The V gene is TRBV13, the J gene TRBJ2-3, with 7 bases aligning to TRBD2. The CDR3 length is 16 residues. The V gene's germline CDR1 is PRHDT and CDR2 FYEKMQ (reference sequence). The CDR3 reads CASSLLKDYEAGELNF. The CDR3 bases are TGTGCCAGCAGCTTATTGAAGGACTATGAGGCGGGAGAATTGAATTTT.

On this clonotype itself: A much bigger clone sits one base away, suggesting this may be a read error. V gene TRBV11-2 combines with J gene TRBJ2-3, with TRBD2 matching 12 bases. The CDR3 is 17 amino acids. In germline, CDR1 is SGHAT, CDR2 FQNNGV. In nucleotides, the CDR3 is TGTGCCGGCAGCTTTTGGACTAGCGGGACGCTTCAAGATACGCAGTATTTT. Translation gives CAGSFWTSGTLQDTQYF.

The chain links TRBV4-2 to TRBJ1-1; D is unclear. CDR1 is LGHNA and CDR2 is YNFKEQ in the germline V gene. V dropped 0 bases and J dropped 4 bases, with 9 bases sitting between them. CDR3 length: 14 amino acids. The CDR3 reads CASSQDGKGTEAFF. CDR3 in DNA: TGTGCCAGCAGCCAAGACGGGAAAGGCACTGAAGCTTTCTTT.

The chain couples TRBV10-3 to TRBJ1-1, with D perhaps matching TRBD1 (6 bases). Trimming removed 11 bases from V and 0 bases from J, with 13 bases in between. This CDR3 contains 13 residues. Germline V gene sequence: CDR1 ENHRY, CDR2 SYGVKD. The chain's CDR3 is CAAQGNLNTEAFF. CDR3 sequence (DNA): TGTGCCGCCCAGGGGAATTTGAACACTGAAGCTTTCTTT.

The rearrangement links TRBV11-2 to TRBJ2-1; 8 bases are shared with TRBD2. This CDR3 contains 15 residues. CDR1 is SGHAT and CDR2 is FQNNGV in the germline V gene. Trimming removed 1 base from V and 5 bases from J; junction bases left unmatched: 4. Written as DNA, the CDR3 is TGTGCCAGCAGCTTAGCCGGGACTAGAAACAATGAGCAGTTCTTC. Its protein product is CASSLAGTRNNEQFF.

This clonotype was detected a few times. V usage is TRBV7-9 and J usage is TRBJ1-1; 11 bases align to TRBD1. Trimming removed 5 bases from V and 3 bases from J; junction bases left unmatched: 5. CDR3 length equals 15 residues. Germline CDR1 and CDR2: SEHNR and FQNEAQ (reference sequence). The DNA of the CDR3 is TGTGCCAGCAGCGAACGGGACAGGGGGTACACTGAAGCTTTCTTT. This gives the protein CASSERDRGYTEAFF.

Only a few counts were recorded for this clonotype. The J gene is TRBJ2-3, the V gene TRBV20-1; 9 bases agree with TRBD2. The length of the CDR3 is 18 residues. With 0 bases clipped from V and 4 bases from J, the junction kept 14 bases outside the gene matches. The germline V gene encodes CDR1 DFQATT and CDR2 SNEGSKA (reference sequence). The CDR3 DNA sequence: TGCAGTGCTAGAGATTTGGGGATGACTAGCGGAAAACCAGATACGCAGTATTTT. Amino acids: CSARDLGMTSGKPDTQYF.

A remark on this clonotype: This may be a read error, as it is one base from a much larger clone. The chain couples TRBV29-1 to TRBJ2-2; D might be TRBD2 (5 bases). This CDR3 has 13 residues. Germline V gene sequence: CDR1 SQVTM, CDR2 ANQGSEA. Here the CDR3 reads CSVEEDNPGELVF. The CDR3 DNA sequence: TGCAGCGTTGAAGAAGATAACCCCGGGGAGCTGGTTTTT.

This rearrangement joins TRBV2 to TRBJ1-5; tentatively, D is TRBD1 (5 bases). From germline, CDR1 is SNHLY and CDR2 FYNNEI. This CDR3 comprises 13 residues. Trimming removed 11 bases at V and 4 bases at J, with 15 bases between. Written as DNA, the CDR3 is TGTGCCGGAAGCGGGGGGGTAAATCAGCCCCAGCATTTT. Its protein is CAGSGGVNQPQHF.

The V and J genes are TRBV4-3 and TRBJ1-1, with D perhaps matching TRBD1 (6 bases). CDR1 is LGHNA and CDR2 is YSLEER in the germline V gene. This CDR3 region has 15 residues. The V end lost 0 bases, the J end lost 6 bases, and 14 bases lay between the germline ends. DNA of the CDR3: TGCGCCAGCAGCCAAGATCGAGGGGGGCGGCCTGAAGCTTTCTTT. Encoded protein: CASSQDRGGRPEAFF.

The CDR3 here is CASSVVGYEQYF. CDR3 DNA sequence: TGTGCCAGCAGTGTTGTCGGCTACGAGCAGTACTTC. The chain employs TRBV25-1 and TRBJ2-7; D is uncertain. This CDR3 region has 12 residues. Trimming cost V 4 bases and J 3 bases, with 7 bases left between them. Germline V gene lookup returns CDR1 MGHDK and CDR2 SYGVNS.

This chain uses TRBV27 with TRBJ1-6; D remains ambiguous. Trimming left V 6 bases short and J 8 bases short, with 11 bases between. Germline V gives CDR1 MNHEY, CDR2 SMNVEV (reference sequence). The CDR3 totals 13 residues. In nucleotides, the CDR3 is TGTGCCAGCAGACTCGGCGGTGATTCACCCCTCCACTTT. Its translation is CASRLGGDSPLHF.

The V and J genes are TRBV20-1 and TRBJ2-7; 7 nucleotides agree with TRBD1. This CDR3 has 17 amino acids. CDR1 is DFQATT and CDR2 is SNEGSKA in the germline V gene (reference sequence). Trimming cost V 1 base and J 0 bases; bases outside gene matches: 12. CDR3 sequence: CSARGPVGDRDSYEQYF. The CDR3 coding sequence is TGCAGTGCTAGAGGGCCGGTAGGAGACAGGGACTCCTACGAGCAGTACTTC.

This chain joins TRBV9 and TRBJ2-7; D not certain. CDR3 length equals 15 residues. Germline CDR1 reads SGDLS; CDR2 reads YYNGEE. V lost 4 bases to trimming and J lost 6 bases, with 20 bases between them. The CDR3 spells CASSLRPLVSSEQYF. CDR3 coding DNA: TGTGCCAGCAGCCTCCGCCCCCTAGTAAGTTCCGAGCAGTACTTC.

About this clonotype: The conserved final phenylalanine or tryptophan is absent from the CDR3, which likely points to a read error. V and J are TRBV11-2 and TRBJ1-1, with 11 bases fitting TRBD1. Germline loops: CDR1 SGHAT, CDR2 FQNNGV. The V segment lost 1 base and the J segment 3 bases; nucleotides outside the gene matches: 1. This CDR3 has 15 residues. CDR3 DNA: TGTGCCAGCAGCTTAGGGACAGGGGGCTACACTGAAGCTTTCCTT. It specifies CASSLGTGGYTEAFL.

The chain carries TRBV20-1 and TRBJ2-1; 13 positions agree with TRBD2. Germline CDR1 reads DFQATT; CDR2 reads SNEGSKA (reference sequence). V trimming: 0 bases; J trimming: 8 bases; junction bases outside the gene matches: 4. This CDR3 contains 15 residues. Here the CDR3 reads CSARDPGLAGDEQFF. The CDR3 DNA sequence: TGCAGTGCTAGAGACCCTGGACTAGCGGGAGATGAGCAGTTCTTC.

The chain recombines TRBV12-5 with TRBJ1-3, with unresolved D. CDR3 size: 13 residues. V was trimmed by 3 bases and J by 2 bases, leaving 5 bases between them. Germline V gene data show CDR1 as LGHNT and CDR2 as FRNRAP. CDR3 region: CASGFQAGNTIYF. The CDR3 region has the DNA TGTGCTAGTGGTTTCCAGGCTGGAAACACCATATATTTT.

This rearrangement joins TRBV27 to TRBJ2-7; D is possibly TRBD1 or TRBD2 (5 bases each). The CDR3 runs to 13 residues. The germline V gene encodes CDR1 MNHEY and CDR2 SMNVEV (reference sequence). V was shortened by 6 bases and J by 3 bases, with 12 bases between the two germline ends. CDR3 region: CASSPTGLYEQYF. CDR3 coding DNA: TGTGCCAGCAGCCCAACGGGGCTCTACGAGCAGTACTTC.

The CDR3 DNA is TGCGCCAGCAGCTTCCGCCAGGCGAACTATGGCTACACCTTC. Translation gives CASSFRQANYGYTF. V and J are TRBV5-1 and TRBJ1-2, with D unclear. This CDR3 has 14 amino acids. V was clipped by 2 bases and J by 2 bases, with 10 bases between them. Germline-derived CDR1 and CDR2 are SGHRS and YFSETQ.

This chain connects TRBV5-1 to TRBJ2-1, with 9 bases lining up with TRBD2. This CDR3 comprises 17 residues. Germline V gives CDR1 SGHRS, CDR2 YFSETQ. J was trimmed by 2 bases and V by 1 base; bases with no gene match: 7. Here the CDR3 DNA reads TGCGCCAGCAGCTTGTTGCTAGCGGGATCGGCCTACAATGAGCAGTTCTTC. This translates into CASSLLLAGSAYNEQFF. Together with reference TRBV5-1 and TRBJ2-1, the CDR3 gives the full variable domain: KAGVTQTPRYLIKTRGQQVTLSCSPISGHRSVSWYQQTPGQGLQFLFEYFSETQRNKGNFPGRFSGRQFSNSRSEMNVSTLELGDSALYLCASSLLLAGSAYNEQFFGPGTRLTVL.

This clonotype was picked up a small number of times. In DNA form, the CDR3 reads TGCAGCGCCGAGGGGACTAGCGGAATACCCTACAATGAGCAGTTCTTC. Its protein product is CSAEGTSGIPYNEQFF. This chain connects TRBV29-1 to TRBJ2-1, with 11 bases matching TRBD2. The CDR3 spans 16 residues. V lost 7 bases and J lost 2; bases outside the gene matches: 10. Germline V gene sequence: CDR1 SQVTM, CDR2 ANQGSEA.

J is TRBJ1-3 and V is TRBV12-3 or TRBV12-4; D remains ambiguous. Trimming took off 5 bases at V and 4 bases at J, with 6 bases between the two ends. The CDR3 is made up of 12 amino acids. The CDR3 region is CASSRSGNTIYF. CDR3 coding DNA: TGTGCCAGCAGTCGTAGCGGAAACACCATATATTTT.

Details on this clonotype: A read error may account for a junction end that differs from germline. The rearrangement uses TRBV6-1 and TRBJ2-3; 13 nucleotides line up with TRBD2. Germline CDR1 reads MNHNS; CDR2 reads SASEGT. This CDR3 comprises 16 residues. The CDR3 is CASTEGTSGGADTQYF. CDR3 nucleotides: TGTGCCAGCACTGAAGGAACTAGCGGGGGGGCAGATACGCAGTATTTT.

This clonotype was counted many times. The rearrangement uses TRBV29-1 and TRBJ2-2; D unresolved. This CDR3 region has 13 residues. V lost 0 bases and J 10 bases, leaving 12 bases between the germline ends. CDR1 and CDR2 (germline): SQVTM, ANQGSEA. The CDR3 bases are TGCAGCGTTGAAGATCTAGTGCATCCGGAGCTGTTTTTT. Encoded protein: CSVEDLVHPELFF.

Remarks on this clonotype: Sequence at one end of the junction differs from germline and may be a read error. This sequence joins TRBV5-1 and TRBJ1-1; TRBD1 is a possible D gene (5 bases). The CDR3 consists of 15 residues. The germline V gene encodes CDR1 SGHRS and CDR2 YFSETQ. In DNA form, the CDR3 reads TGCGTCAGCAGCTTGGCCGGTTACTCCGGGGACGAAGCTTTCTTT. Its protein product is CVSSLAGYSGDEAFF.

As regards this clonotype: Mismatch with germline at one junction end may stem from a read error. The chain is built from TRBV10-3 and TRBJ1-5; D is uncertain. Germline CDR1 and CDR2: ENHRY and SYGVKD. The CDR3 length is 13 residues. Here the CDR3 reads CAISESVNQPHHF. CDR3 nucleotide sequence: TGTGCCATCAGTGAGTCAGTCAATCAGCCCCATCATTTT.

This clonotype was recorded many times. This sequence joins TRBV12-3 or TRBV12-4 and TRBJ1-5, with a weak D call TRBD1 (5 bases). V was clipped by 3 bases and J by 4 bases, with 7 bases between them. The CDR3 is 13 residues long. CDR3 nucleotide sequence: TGTGCCAGCAGTTTGGGGACGAATCAGCCCCAGCATTTT. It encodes CASSLGTNQPQHF.